The next 14 T cell receptor beta chains were all read from a single sample in a study of blood T cell repertoires in COVID-19 (dated by TCRdb to the early 2020s). The library was prepared using the immunoSEQ multiplex PCR assay. The clones in this table, taken by TCRdb from immuneACCESS, are in-frame only. Not every clone is retained; where verified, under half of the shortfall comes from an unresolved V gene, and the cause of the rest is unknown. This sample is represented by 150,000 to 180,000 clones; 75% to 80% of them were singletons. Under 2% of the sample rests with the top ten. The sample comprised peripheral blood. These TCRs come from an elderly man with acute or convalescent COVID-19.

This clone was seen only once. The chain couples TRBV18 to TRBJ2-5; perhaps TRBD2 as D (5 bases). V gave up 3 bases and J gave up 2 bases, with 7 bases separating them. This CDR3 region has 13 residues. CDR1 and CDR2 from the germline V gene are KGHSH and LQKENI. Here the CDR3 DNA reads TGTGCCAGCTCACCCGGACTGCAAGAGACCCAGTACTTC. It codes for CASSPGLQETQYF.

The chain has TRBV11-3 and TRBJ2-2, with 9 bases matching TRBD1. V lost 5 bases, J lost 6 bases, and 7 bases stayed unmatched. Germline loops: CDR1 SGHNT, CDR2 YENEEA. This CDR3 is built from 15 residues. This CDR3 reads CASSPGTGWSGELFF. In nucleotides, the CDR3 is TGTGCCAGCAGCCCCGGGACAGGGTGGTCCGGGGAGCTGTTTTTT.

The chain employs TRBV7-2 and TRBJ2-3; 7 nucleotides align to TRBD1. Germline trimming cut 1 base from V and 1 base from J; bases unmatched to any gene: 8. The CDR3 covers 17 residues. CDR1 and CDR2 from the germline V gene are SGHTA and FQGNSA. CDR3 sequence reads: CASSLDRGTIRTDTQYF. In nucleotides, the CDR3 is TGTGCCAGCAGCTTAGACAGGGGAACAATTCGCACAGATACGCAGTATTTT.

The V gene is TRBV6-5, the J gene TRBJ1-2, with D tentatively TRBD1 (5 bases). The CDR3 contains 13 residues. The germline V gene has CDR1 MNHEY and CDR2 SVGAGI. The V end was cut by 2 bases, the J end by 7 bases, with 11 bases between. CDR3 amino acids: CASSYTQESGYTF. The CDR3 DNA sequence: TGTGCCAGCAGTTACACACAGGAATCTGGCTACACCTTC.

V is TRBV15 and J is TRBJ1-5; TRBD1 matches 9 bases. Trimming took 3 bases from V and 6 from J; bases not matched to a gene: 3. There are 14 residues in the CDR3. Germline V gives CDR1 LNHNV, CDR2 YYDKDF (reference sequence). CDR3 protein: CATSSDRGGQPQHF. CDR3 nucleotide sequence: TGTGCCACCAGCAGCGACAGGGGGGGTCAGCCCCAGCATTTT. Drawing the rest from reference TRBV15 and TRBJ1-5, the complete variable domain is DAMVIQNPRYQVTQFGKPVTLSCSQTLNHNVMYWYQQKSSQAPKLLFHYYDKDFNNEADTPDNFQSRRPNTSFCFLDIRSPGLGDTAMYLCATSSDRGGQPQHFGDGTRLSIL.

In this sample, this clone turned up once. V and J are TRBV12-5 and TRBJ2-3, with TRBD2 matching over 16 bases. Per the germline V gene, CDR1 is LGHNT and CDR2 is FRNRAP. The CDR3 totals 18 residues. Unmatched junction bases numbered 7, after V lost 5 bases and J lost 2 bases. CDR3 protein: CASGLGLAGGLITDTQYF. CDR3 DNA sequence: TGTGCTAGTGGTCTGGGACTAGCGGGGGGGTTGATCACAGATACGCAGTATTTT.

The chain combines TRBV28 with TRBJ2-7, with D tentatively TRBD1 (7 bases). The ends were cut back, 7 bases at V and 0 bases at J, with 19 bases in the middle. The CDR3 is 16 amino acids. From germline, CDR1 is MDHEN and CDR2 SYDVKM. The CDR3 spells CASTPGGTPSSYEQYV. The CDR3 DNA reads as TGTGCCAGCACCCCAGGGGGGACACCGAGCTCCTACGAGCAGTACGTC.

The rearrangement uses TRBV5-1 and TRBJ1-1; a possible D gene is TRBD1 (6 bases). CDR1 is SGHRS and CDR2 is YFSETQ in the germline V gene. The CDR3 consists of 13 residues. V was cut by 9 bases and J by 1 base, with 13 bases left in between. The CDR3 sequence: CATTPTGNTEAFF. As DNA, the CDR3 is TGCGCCACAACCCCGACAGGGAACACTGAAGCTTTCTTT.

The chain is built from TRBV6-5 and TRBJ2-3, with a weak D call TRBD1 (6 bases). V was shortened by 5 bases and J by 2 bases, with 8 bases between the two germline ends. The CDR3 has 13 amino acids. Germline V lookup: CDR1 MNHEY, CDR2 SVGAGI. The CDR3 is CASSQGYTDTQYF. Written as DNA, the CDR3 is TGTGCCAGCAGTCAGGGGTACACAGATACGCAGTATTTT.

This chain uses TRBV29-1 with TRBJ2-3; 11 bases map to TRBD2. Per the germline V gene, CDR1 is SQVTM and CDR2 is ANQGSEA. The trim removed 1 base at V and 0 bases at J, leaving 3 bases unmatched. The CDR3 has 16 residues. Here the CDR3 DNA reads TGCAGCGTTGAAGTTCTAGCGGGGGGAAGCACAGATACGCAGTATTTT. This gives the protein CSVEVLAGGSTDTQYF.

V usage is TRBV5-1 and J usage is TRBJ1-1; 7 bases agree with TRBD1. After removal of 7 bases from V and 3 bases from J, the junction contained 6 bases not matched to a gene. CDR1 is SGHRS and CDR2 is YFSETQ in the germline V gene. This CDR3 is built from 13 residues. The CDR3, as DNA: TGCGCCAGCCTCAGGGACAGCGACACTGAAGCTTTCTTT. Its translation: CASLRDSDTEAFF.

The genes are TRBV28 and TRBJ1-6; 8 bases line up with TRBD1. In germline, CDR1 is MDHEN, CDR2 SYDVKM. The CDR3 contains 14 residues. Unmatched junction bases numbered 9, after V lost 8 bases and J lost 9 bases. Written as DNA, the CDR3 is TGTGCCAGCCTCACCGGACAGGGAAGTTCACCCCTCCACTTT. Encoded protein: CASLTGQGSSPLHF.

V and J are TRBV7-2 and TRBJ2-3; TRBD2 aligns across 12 bases. J gave up 6 bases and V 1 base, and 5 bases lay outside the gene matches. The CDR3 consists of 16 residues. The germline CDR1 and CDR2 sequences are SGHTA and FQGNSA. The CDR3 bases are TGTGCCAGCAGCTTAGGGCAACTAGCGGGGGGCGATACGCAGTATTTT. Protein sequence: CASSLGQLAGGDTQYF.

The J gene is TRBJ2-1, the V gene TRBV15, with 8 bases lining up with TRBD2. The CDR3 extends over 13 amino acids. CDR1 and CDR2 from the germline V gene are LNHNV and YYDKDF (reference sequence). J gave up 15 bases and V 1 base, and 8 bases lay outside the gene matches. The CDR3 protein is CATSRGRAGARFF. The CDR3 region has the DNA TGTGCCACCAGCAGAGGTCGAGCGGGAGCAAGGTTCTTC.